This entry lists 3 T cell receptor beta chains sequenced from one sample in a study of cytomegalovirus exposure and HLA in healthy donors. The PCR contained 60 Vbeta and 13 Jbeta primers. Measured with immunoSEQ multiplex PCR; TCRdb has only the in-frame clones, and not every one. The table includes under 150,000 clones, 73% detected once. Input material: PBMCs. Every receptor here comes from a human donor in good health.

With regard to this clone: The germline gene is not matched at one end of the junction; a read error may be the cause. The chain uses TRBV7-7 and TRBJ2-5, with 7 bases lining up with TRBD2. Per germline, CDR1 SSHAT and CDR2 FNYEAQ (reference sequence). CDR3 size: 14 residues. CDR3 in amino acids: CASSLEGGEETQYF. In nucleotides, the CDR3 is TGTGCTAGCAGCTTAGAGGGAGGGGAAGAGACCCAGTACTTC.

This chain links TRBV28 with TRBJ1-5; weak D call: TRBD1 (5 bases). CDR1 is MDHEN, CDR2 SYDVKM, per germline. V dropped 3 bases and J dropped 4 bases, with 13 bases sitting between them. The CDR3 sequence is 15 residues long. This chain's CDR3 is CASSFPAGRNQPQHF. CDR3 sequence (DNA): TGTGCCAGCAGTTTCCCGGCAGGGAGGAATCAGCCCCAGCATTTT. The complete variable domain, with remaining parts taken from reference TRBV28 and TRBJ1-5, reads DVKVTQSSRYLVKRTGEKVFLECVQDMDHENMFWYRQDPGLGLRLIYFSYDVKMKEKGDIPEGYSVSREKKERFSLILESASTNQTSMYLCASSFPAGRNQPQHFGDGTRLSIL.

The chain uses TRBV19 and TRBJ2-5; no clear D. CDR3 length: 15 amino acids. V lost 3 bases, J lost 2 bases, and 13 bases lay in between. Germline lookup yields CDR1 LNHDA and CDR2 SQIVND (reference sequence). The CDR3 spells CASSIMAGPQETQYF. DNA of the CDR3: TGTGCCAGTAGTATCATGGCAGGTCCACAAGAGACCCAGTACTTC. Full variable domain (remainder filled in from reference TRBV19 and TRBJ2-5): DGGITQSPKYLFRKEGQNVTLSCEQNLNHDAMYWYRQDPGQGLRLIYYSQIVNDFQKGDIAEGYSVSREKKESFPLTVTSAQKNPTAFYLCASSIMAGPQETQYFGPGTRLLVL.